The 5 T cell receptor beta chains below all came from one sample that was sequenced in a study of CD8 T cells in Susac syndrome. RNA amounts of roughly 0.5 to 1 ug underwent reverse transcription with random hexamers. TCRdb used MiXCR to reprocess the immunoSEQ multiplex PCR reads, holding one entry per CDR3 protein. Of a few hundred thousand distinct CDR3 sequences in the sample, 95% were seen once. Sample: CD4+ T cells from PBMCs. These receptors all stem from a human donor with multiple sclerosis.

This clonotype was recorded only once. V and J are TRBV27 and TRBJ1-1; 8 positions agree with TRBD1. CDR1 MNHEY and CDR2 SMNVEV come from the germline V gene (reference sequence). The J segment lost 6 bases and the V segment lost 6 bases, leaving 9 bases of the junction unmatched. The CDR3 has 14 amino acids. The DNA for the CDR3 is TGTGCCAGCAGAACGGGACAGGCGTTTCCTGAAGCTTTCTTT. This encodes CASRTGQAFPEAFF.

This clonotype was found once. The chain has TRBV9 and TRBJ1-5; possibly TRBD1 for D (5 bases). V lost 3 bases, J lost 6 bases, and 16 bases lay in between. Germline V lookup: CDR1 SGDLS, CDR2 YYNGEE. The CDR3 contains 15 residues. Here the CDR3 reads CASSALGRDGQPQHF. Here the CDR3 DNA reads TGTGCCAGCAGCGCTCTGGGCAGGGACGGTCAGCCCCAGCATTTT.

The chain recombines TRBV9 with TRBJ2-5; unclear D gene. This CDR3 has 13 amino acids. Germline V gene data show CDR1 as SGDLS and CDR2 as YYNGEE. V was cut by 0 bases and J by 4 bases, with 7 bases left in between. DNA for the CDR3: TGTGCCAGCAGCGTAGAGCCAGGAGAGACCCAGTACTTC. Protein sequence: CASSVEPGETQYF.

J is TRBJ2-1 and V is TRBV7-8; D possibly corresponds to TRBD2 (7 bases). The V end was cut by 5 bases, the J end by 9 bases, with 20 bases between. The CDR3 loop spans 15 amino acids. The V gene's germline CDR1 is SGHVS and CDR2 FQNEAQ. The CDR3 protein is CASSLPFGGGLEQFF. For the CDR3, the DNA is TGTGCCAGCAGCCTCCCGTTTGGGGGGGGGCTTGAGCAGTTCTTC.

The chain employs TRBV2 and TRBJ2-5; D is uncertain. V dropped 7 bases and J dropped 5 bases, with 8 bases sitting between them. Germline CDR1 SNHLY, CDR2 FYNNEI. The CDR3 runs to 11 residues. The CDR3 DNA reads as TGTGCCAGCATGAAGTGGGAGACCCAGTACTTC. Translating gives CASMKWETQYF.